This TCR beta chain was obtained from a study of blood T cells in healthy people across ages. A second roughly 7 to 12 cycle PCR used barcoded and J-beta primers. TCRdb re-derived calls from the 5' RACE reads in MiXCR, one entry per CDR3 protein. The sample holds more than 500,000 distinct CDR3 sequences, 25% to 30% seen once. This clonotype was seen more than once but under ten times. The donors, aged 6 to 90, were healthy Caucasians from Russia. This CDR3 region has 13 residues. In germline, CDR1 is MNHNY, CDR2 SVGAGI (reference sequence). The V and J ends lost 5 bases and 2 bases, in that order; junction bases with no gene match: 2.

The receptor's source is a woman aged 70 to 79 in good health. Sample: blood. The chain has TRBV6-6 and TRBJ2-7; 8 bases fit TRBD2. The CDR3 loop reads CASSRTSTYEQYF. For the CDR3, the DNA is TGTGCCAGCAGTCGGACTAGCACCTACGAGCAGTACTTC.